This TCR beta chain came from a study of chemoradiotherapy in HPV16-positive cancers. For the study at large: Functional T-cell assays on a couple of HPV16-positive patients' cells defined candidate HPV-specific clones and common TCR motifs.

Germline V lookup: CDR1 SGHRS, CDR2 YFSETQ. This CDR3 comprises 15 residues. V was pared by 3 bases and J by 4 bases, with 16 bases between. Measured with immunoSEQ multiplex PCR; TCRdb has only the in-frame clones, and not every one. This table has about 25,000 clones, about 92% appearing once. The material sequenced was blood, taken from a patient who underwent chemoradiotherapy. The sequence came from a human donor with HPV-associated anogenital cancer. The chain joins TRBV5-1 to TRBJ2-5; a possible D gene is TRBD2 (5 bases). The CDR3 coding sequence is TGCGCCAGCAGCTCCGGGGATGGGTACCTAGAGACCCAGTACTTC. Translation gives CASSSGDGYLETQYF. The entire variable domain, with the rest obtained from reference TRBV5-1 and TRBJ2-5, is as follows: KAGVTQTPRYLIKTRGQQVTLSCSPISGHRSVSWYQQTPGQGLQFLFEYFSETQRNKGNFPGRFSGRQFSNSRSEMNVSTLELGDSALYLCASSSGDGYLETQYFGPGTRLLVL.